Following are 15 T cell receptor beta chains from one sample sequenced in a study of cytomegalovirus exposure and HLA in healthy donors. The PCR ran on 60 Vbeta and 13 Jbeta primers. Some clones are missing from TCRdb's copy, which holds only in-frame ones; the method was immunoSEQ multiplex PCR. The sample lists 140,000 to 150,000 clones, around 77% occurring once. Source material: PBMCs. These receptors were collected from a woman between 35 and 50 years old in good health and CMV-seropositive.

The CDR3 here is CASSTGQMNTEAFF. DNA for the CDR3: TGCGCCAGCAGCACGGGACAGATGAACACTGAAGCTTTCTTT. This chain links TRBV5-1 with TRBJ1-1; 7 bases align to TRBD1. V shed 4 bases and J 0 bases; nucleotides not matched to a gene: 3. The CDR3 loop spans 14 amino acids. Germline CDR1 SGHRS, CDR2 YFSETQ.

The V call is TRBV14, the J call TRBJ1-2, with a tentative D call TRBD1 (6 bases). Germline values: CDR1 SGHDN, CDR2 FVKESK. V lost 4 bases and J lost 8, with 17 bases in between. This CDR3 contains 14 residues. The CDR3 loop reads CASSPAGALRGYTF. The CDR3 DNA sequence: TGTGCCAGCAGCCCCGCAGGGGCCCTCAGGGGCTACACCTTC.

The sample holds many counts of this clone. V and J are TRBV2 and TRBJ2-4, with 8 bases that match TRBD2. The CDR3 sequence is 15 residues long. Germline-derived CDR1 and CDR2 are SNHLY and FYNNEI. The trim removed 7 bases at V and 1 base at J, leaving 6 bases unmatched. DNA for the CDR3: TGTGCCAGCACGGGAGGGGCGGGGGCCAAAAACATTCAGTACTTC. Translating gives CASTGGAGAKNIQYF.

The V call is TRBV5-6, the J call TRBJ2-5; 8 bases agree with TRBD2. Matching the DNA end better, TRBJ2-7 makes the J call doubtful. This CDR3 region has 16 residues. Germline-derived CDR1 and CDR2 are SGHDT and YYEEEE. CDR3: CASSLDGGGHSYEQYF. The DNA for the CDR3 is TGTGCCAGCAGCTTGGACGGCGGGGGGCATTCCTACGAGCAGTACTTC.

V is TRBV19 and J is TRBJ2-3; TRBD1 aligns across 9 bases. This CDR3 comprises 14 residues. Per the germline V gene, CDR1 is LNHDA and CDR2 is SQIVND (reference sequence). The J segment lost 3 bases and the V segment lost 6 bases, leaving 4 bases of the junction unmatched. DNA for the CDR3: TGTGCCAGTAGAAACAGGGGGCGGACAGATACGCAGTATTTT. Translated: CASRNRGRTDTQYF.

On this clone itself: A read error may produce the germline difference seen at one junction end. This rearrangement joins TRBV7-9 to TRBJ2-3; TRBD2 matches 9 bases. The CDR3 consists of 16 residues. Germline V gene data show CDR1 as SEHNR and CDR2 as FQNEAQ (reference sequence). This CDR3 is CSSSKPSGEDTDTQYF. CDR3 sequence (DNA): TGTTCCAGCAGCAAACCTAGCGGGGAGGACACAGATACGCAGTATTTT.

CDR3 DNA sequence: TGTGCCACCAGCAGTCCGCGGGCTAGCCGTGAAGAGACCCAGTACTTC. Translated: CATSSPRASREETQYF. The J gene is TRBJ2-5, the V gene TRBV15, with D tentatively TRBD2 (5 bases). Trimming left V 3 bases short and J 3 bases short, with 17 bases between. This CDR3 has 16 residues. CDR1 LNHNV and CDR2 YYDKDF come from the germline V gene (reference sequence).

The genes are TRBV5-1 and TRBJ2-5; 7 bases map to TRBD1. The CDR3 sequence is 16 residues long. Germline assignment: CDR1 SGHRS and CDR2 YFSETQ. The trim removed 4 bases at V and 1 base at J, leaving 10 bases unmatched. The CDR3 region is CASSLGGTGVQETQYF. The CDR3 bases are TGCGCCAGCAGCCTGGGCGGCACAGGGGTCCAAGAGACCCAGTACTTC. Complete variable domain (other parts from reference TRBV5-1 and TRBJ2-5): KAGVTQTPRYLIKTRGQQVTLSCSPISGHRSVSWYQQTPGQGLQFLFEYFSETQRNKGNFPGRFSGRQFSNSRSEMNVSTLELGDSALYLCASSLGGTGVQETQYFGPGTRLLVL.

V is TRBV28 and J is TRBJ2-6, with D tentatively TRBD1 (7 bases). The V end lost 8 bases, the J end lost 1 base, and 12 bases lay between the germline ends. The CDR3 totals 15 residues. Germline V gene data show CDR1 as MDHEN and CDR2 as SYDVKM. The CDR3 sequence is CASGAGGSGANVLTF. CDR3 nucleotides: TGTGCCAGCGGGGCAGGGGGGTCTGGGGCCAACGTCCTGACTTTC.

The chain combines TRBV7-3 with TRBJ2-5, with unresolved D. The CDR3 totals 13 residues. The ends were cut back, 2 bases at V and 1 base at J, with 5 bases in the middle. The germline V gene encodes CDR1 SGHTA and CDR2 FQGTGA. In DNA, the CDR3 is TGTGCCAGCAGCTTAGAGCCCCAAGAGACCCAGTACTTC. Translated: CASSLEPQETQYF. Full variable domain (rest looked up from reference TRBV7-3 and TRBJ2-5): GAGVSQTPSNKVTEKGKYVELRCDPISGHTALYWYRQSLGQGPEFLIYFQGTGAADDSGLPNDRFFAVRPEGSVSTLKIQRTERGDSAVYLCASSLEPQETQYFGPGTRLLVL.

The chain's CDR3 is CAISDLSTGTEAFF. CDR3 DNA: TGTGCCATCAGCGACCTTTCGACAGGCACTGAAGCTTTCTTT. The J gene is TRBJ1-1, the V gene TRBV10-3, with D possibly being TRBD1 (6 bases). Trimming cost V 6 bases and J 4 bases, with 15 bases left between them. This CDR3 is 14 amino acids long. Germline CDR1 reads ENHRY; CDR2 reads SYGVKD.

The chain has TRBV6-5 and TRBJ1-1, with a weak D call TRBD1 (5 bases). The V end lost 7 bases, the J end lost 6 bases, and 9 bases lay between the germline ends. The germline gives CDR1 MNHEY, CDR2 SVGAGI. The CDR3 has 11 amino acids. The CDR3 nucleotides read TGTGCCAGCACCACGGGGGCTGAAGCTTTCTTT. Translating gives CASTTGAEAFF.

The chain carries TRBV18 and TRBJ2-2; D perhaps matches TRBD1 (5 bases). The germline V gene has CDR1 KGHSH and CDR2 LQKENI. The CDR3 extends over 15 amino acids. Deletions cut 6 bases from V and 2 bases from J, with 13 bases between. The DNA for the CDR3 is TGTGCCAGCTCCCTAGGAACAGGAAACACCGGGGAGCTGTTTTTT. Residues: CASSLGTGNTGELFF. Based on the CDR3 plus reference TRBV18 and TRBJ2-2, the full variable domain is NAGVMQNPRHLVRRRGQEARLRCSPMKGHSHVYWYRQLPEEGLKFMVYLQKENIIDESGMPKERFSAEFPKEGPSILRIQQVVRGDSAAYFCASSLGTGNTGELFFGEGSRLTVL.

V gene TRBV5-6 combines with J gene TRBJ1-2, with D possibly matching TRBD1 (6 bases). V was clipped by 0 bases and J by 2 bases, with 11 bases between them. The CDR3 has 15 residues. CDR1 is SGHDT and CDR2 is YYEEEE in the germline V gene. In DNA, the CDR3 is TGTGCCAGCAGCTTGGGGACAGTTCTAAACTATGGCTACACCTTC. This translates into CASSLGTVLNYGYTF.

J is TRBJ2-1 and V is TRBV10-3; 10 bases fit TRBD2. This CDR3 spans 14 amino acids. Looked up from germline, CDR1 is ENHRY and CDR2 is SYGVKD. Trimming took 0 bases from V and 7 from J; bases not matched to a gene: 0. The DNA for the CDR3 is TGTGCCATCAGTGAGTCGGGACTAGCGAATGAGCAGTTCTTC. This codes for CAISESGLANEQFF.